The rows below give T cell receptor beta chains drawn from one sample of a study of cytotoxic CD8 clonotypes in ibrutinib-treated CLL. Method: immunoSEQ multiplex PCR; TCRdb's copy keeps in-frame clones and lacks some. The sample shows tens of thousands of clones, 56% of them seen only once. This sample comprised PBMCs, obtained after 24 months of ibrutinib treatment. These receptors originate from a human donor with chronic lymphocytic leukemia. The CDR3 runs from the conserved cysteine through the conserved F or W. A D gene is named only where the DNA matches it firmly. Expanded clones are given a class, and other clones once, few, many or no size at all.

>TRBJ2-1|.|TRBV5-1|TRBD2
TGCGCCAGCAGCTTGGCCTCTTCGATAGCGGGGGTTGAGCAGTTCTTC
CASSLASSIAGVEQFF
>TRBJ2-1|.|TRBV29-1|TRBD2
TGCAGCGTTGAAAGTCTAGCGGCTACCGGGCAGTTCTTC
CSVESLAATGQFF
>TRBJ2-3|few|TRBV6-5|.
TGTGCCAGCAGTTACTCCTTCGCAGATACGCAGTATTTT
CASSYSFADTQYF
>TRBJ2-5|many|TRBV6-5|.
TGTGCCAGCAGTCCGCAGGGCGCGCGGGCGGAGACCCAGTACTTC
CASSPQGARAETQYF
>TRBJ1-2|.|TRBV6-6|.
TGTGCCAGCAGTTACTCTAGGGGGGAGGGTTACTATGGCTACACCTTC
CASSYSRGEGYYGYTF
>TRBJ2-7|.|TRBV19|TRBD2
TGTACCAGTAGTATTGCGGCTAGCGGGAGCAGGGACGAGCAGTACTTC
CTSSIAASGSRDEQYF
>TRBJ2-1|.|TRBV28|TRBD2
TGTGCCAGCAGTGCACTAGCGGGGGGGAGGAATGAGCAGTTCTTC
CASSALAGGRNEQFF
>TRBJ2-5|many|TRBV4-2|TRBD2
TGTGCCAGCAGCCAAGGTCCTCAAGGACTAGCGGGGGGGGAGACCCAGTACTTC
CASSQGPQGLAGGETQYF
>TRBJ2-1|few|TRBV9|.
TGTGCCAGCAGCGCAAGCGTCGGTGATGAGCAGTTCTTC
CASSASVGDEQFF
>TRBJ2-5|.|TRBV5-1|.
TGCGCCAGCAGGTTATGGGAGACCCAGTACTTC
CASRLWETQYF
>TRBJ1-1|.|TRBV7-8|TRBD1
TGTGCCAGCAGCTCATTTTGGGCAGGGGGCATGATGAACACTGAAGCTTTCTTT
CASSSFWAGGMMNTEAFF